These 21 T cell receptor beta chains were all obtained from the same sample, sequenced in a study of shared clonotypes between healthy human individuals. TCRdb's copy holds only in-frame clones and misses some; the assay was immunoSEQ multiplex PCR. The sample has millions of clones; more than 80% are singletons. The material sequenced was naive CD4+ T cells sorted from blood. Subset defined: CD45RA+ positively selected. The receptors were sampled from a young man in good health.

The chain employs TRBV6-1 and TRBJ1-6; D unresolved. The CDR3 is made up of 13 amino acids. The V end was cut by 4 bases, the J end by 5 bases, with 6 bases between. Germline V gives CDR1 MNHNS, CDR2 SASEGT. CDR3 in DNA: TGTGCCAGCAGTGTGGGGAATAATTCACCCCTCCACTTT. It yields the protein CASSVGNNSPLHF.

Notes on this clone: Additional DNA sequences in this sample encode the identical CDR3. The genes are TRBV5-1 and TRBJ1-4; D is unclear. V lost 0 bases to trimming and J lost 0 bases, with 6 bases between them. The CDR3 is 15 amino acids. Looked up from germline, CDR1 is SGHRS and CDR2 is YFSETQ. CDR3 in amino acids: CASSLAQATNEKLFF. The CDR3 DNA is TGCGCCAGCAGCTTGGCCCAAGCAACTAATGAAAAACTGTTTTTT.

V gene TRBV4-2 combines with J gene TRBJ1-1, with a weak D call TRBD1 (5 bases). Germline values: CDR1 LGHNA, CDR2 YNFKEQ. Trimming shortened V by 1 base and J by 0 bases, and 15 bases separated the two germline ends. The CDR3 spans 17 residues. DNA for the CDR3: TGTGCCAGCAGCCAAGGGGGGGGAATTTACATGAACACTGAAGCTTTCTTT. Translating it yields CASSQGGGIYMNTEAFF.

This chain uses TRBV7-9 with TRBJ2-1; a weak D match, TRBD2 (5 bases). V dropped 1 base and J dropped 0 bases, with 10 bases sitting between them. Germline V CDR1 and CDR2: SEHNR, FQNEAQ (reference sequence). The CDR3 loop spans 16 amino acids. CDR3 loop: CASSLELSGSYNEQFF. The CDR3 nucleotides are TGTGCCAGCAGCTTAGAATTGAGCGGCTCCTACAATGAGCAGTTCTTC.

J is TRBJ2-1 and V is TRBV6-5; 8 positions match TRBD2. CDR1 is MNHEY and CDR2 is SVGAGI in the germline V gene. The CDR3 consists of 15 residues. The trim removed 4 bases at V and 8 bases at J, leaving 10 bases unmatched. The DNA for the CDR3 is TGTGCCAGCAGTTCCCCGGGACTAGGGGAATATGAGCAGTTCTTC. Amino acids: CASSSPGLGEYEQFF.

This chain uses TRBV6-5 with TRBJ1-6, with D unclear. This CDR3 region has 15 residues. Trimming cost V 6 bases and J 7 bases, with 16 bases left between them. Germline V gives CDR1 MNHEY, CDR2 SVGAGI. The chain's CDR3 is CASSPDLEKNSPLHF. Written as DNA, the CDR3 is TGTGCCAGCAGCCCCGACCTGGAGAAGAATTCACCCCTCCACTTT.

V usage is TRBV7-2 and J usage is TRBJ1-1; D is perhaps TRBD1 (5 bases). The V gene lost 1 base and the J gene lost 5 bases, with 8 bases spanning the gap. The CDR3 length is 13 residues. Germline V gives CDR1 SGHTA, CDR2 FQGNSA. CDR3 bases: TGTGCCAGCAGCTTAGAATGGGGGACTGAAGCTTTCTTT. This codes for CASSLEWGTEAFF.

The chain carries TRBV5-1 and TRBJ2-2, with 8 bases that match TRBD2. The CDR3 covers 14 residues. Germline assignment: CDR1 SGHRS and CDR2 YFSETQ. V shed 5 bases, J shed 3 bases, and the junction held 3 bases outside the gene matches. The CDR3, as DNA: TGCGCCAGCAGTATTAGCGGGGACACCGGGGAGCTGTTTTTT. This sequence encodes CASSISGDTGELFF.

J is TRBJ1-1 and V is TRBV7-6; TRBD1 might be the D (5 bases). CDR1 is SGHVS and CDR2 is FNYEAQ in the germline V gene. V lost 1 base, J lost 5 bases, and 11 bases lay in between. This CDR3 comprises 14 residues. Here the CDR3 reads CASSLVRELTEAFF. CDR3 sequence (DNA): TGTGCCAGCAGCTTAGTCAGGGAACTGACTGAAGCTTTCTTT.

The chain links TRBV13 to TRBJ1-2; 7 positions agree with TRBD1. The CDR3 spans 14 residues. The V and J ends lost 6 bases and 7 bases, in that order; junction bases with no gene match: 11. Germline CDR1 reads PRHDT; CDR2 reads FYEKMQ (reference sequence). CDR3 DNA sequence: TGTGCCAGCAGGATATTTGACAGGGAATTTGGCTACACCTTC. Protein: CASRIFDREFGYTF. Looking up the rest from reference TRBV13 and TRBJ1-2 gives the full variable domain: AAGVIQSPRHLIKEKRETATLKCYPIPRHDTVYWYQQGPGQDPQFLISFYEKMQSDKGSIPDRFSAQQFSDYHSELNMSSLELGDSALYFCASRIFDREFGYTFGSGTRLTVV.

V gene TRBV7-2 combines with J gene TRBJ1-5; D is perhaps TRBD1 (5 bases). Trimming removed 1 base at V and 1 base at J, with 11 bases between. Germline lookup yields CDR1 SGHTA and CDR2 FQGNSA. This CDR3 comprises 16 residues. CDR3 sequence reads: CASSLDGRVSNQPQHF. The CDR3 nucleotides read TGTGCCAGCAGCTTAGATGGCAGGGTGAGCAATCAGCCCCAGCATTTT.

This chain uses TRBV30 with TRBJ2-7, with TRBD2 matching 8 bases. V was clipped by 2 bases and J by 2 bases; unmatched bases: 5. Germline CDR1 and CDR2: GTSNPN and SVGIG (reference sequence). This CDR3 region has 14 residues. In DNA, the CDR3 is TGTGCCTGGAGTCAGGCGGGAGGCCCCTACGAGCAGTACTTC. It codes for CAWSQAGGPYEQYF.

This clone was seen a few times. The rearrangement joins TRBV7-9 to TRBJ1-4, with D possibly matching TRBD1 (5 bases). This CDR3 comprises 14 residues. Looked up from germline, CDR1 is SEHNR and CDR2 is FQNEAQ (reference sequence). The V end was cut by 1 base, the J end by 7 bases, with 10 bases between. The CDR3 is CASSLGGVGEKLFF. The DNA for the CDR3 is TGTGCCAGCAGCTTAGGAGGGGTCGGTGAAAAACTGTTTTTT.

V gene TRBV6-5 combines with J gene TRBJ2-7; TRBD1 is a possible D gene (6 bases). V was pared by 7 bases and J by 7 bases, with 20 bases between. The length of the CDR3 is 14 residues. CDR1 is MNHEY, CDR2 SVGAGI, per germline. The CDR3 sequence: CASTNPSGAQEQYF. For the CDR3, the DNA is TGTGCCAGCACTAACCCTTCAGGGGCTCAGGAGCAGTACTTC.

V and J are TRBV5-6 and TRBJ2-5, with TRBD1 as a possible D gene (5 bases). This CDR3 comprises 15 residues. CDR1 is SGHDT and CDR2 is YYEEEE in the germline V gene. The V gene lost 0 bases and the J gene lost 5 bases, with 14 bases spanning the gap. The CDR3 loop reads CASSLAQAAWETQYF. The CDR3 DNA sequence: TGTGCCAGCAGCTTGGCACAGGCGGCCTGGGAGACCCAGTACTTC.

The chain uses TRBV25-1 and TRBJ2-7; TRBD2 aligns across 7 bases. CDR3 size: 17 residues. V lost 3 bases and J lost 6; bases outside the gene matches: 17. The germline V gene encodes CDR1 MGHDK and CDR2 SYGVNS. The CDR3 loop reads CASSDPMWGGNSGEQYF. CDR3 DNA sequence: TGTGCCAGCAGTGACCCAATGTGGGGGGGTAACTCAGGCGAGCAGTACTTC.

The V gene is TRBV7-6, the J gene TRBJ2-3, with 16 bases fitting TRBD2. With 5 bases clipped from V and 5 bases from J, the junction kept 7 bases outside the gene matches. The CDR3 runs 17 residues. Looked up from germline, CDR1 is SGHVS and CDR2 is FNYEAQ. CDR3 nucleotides: TGTGCCAGCAGCCTCGGGACTAGCGGGGGGGCCGAAGATACGCAGTATTTT. This codes for CASSLGTSGGAEDTQYF. Full variable domain (rest looked up from reference TRBV7-6 and TRBJ2-3): GAGVSQSPRYKVTKRGQDVALRCDPISGHVSLYWYRQALGQGPEFLTYFNYEAQQDKSGLPNDRFSAERPEGSISTLTIQRTEQRDSAMYRCASSLGTSGGAEDTQYFGPGTRLTVL.

This chain connects TRBV19 to TRBJ2-7, with a possible D match to TRBD1 (6 bases). Germline CDR1 is LNHDA and CDR2 is SQIVND (reference sequence). The CDR3 sequence is 14 residues long. The ends were cut back, 6 bases at V and 3 bases at J, with 15 bases in the middle. This CDR3 is CASSRTEGIYEQYF. The CDR3 DNA reads as TGTGCCAGTAGCAGGACAGAGGGGATCTACGAGCAGTACTTC.

The gene calls are TRBV28 and TRBJ2-1, with TRBD1 matching over 8 bases. The CDR3 has 15 amino acids. Germline CDR1 is MDHEN and CDR2 is SYDVKM. Unmatched junction bases numbered 5, after V lost 6 bases and J lost 1 base. CDR3 amino acids: CASRSTGGSYNEQFF. The CDR3 DNA follows: TGTGCCAGCAGATCAACAGGGGGTTCCTACAATGAGCAGTTCTTC.

A remark on this clone: Other DNA sequences within the sample encode an identical CDR3. This chain uses TRBV19 with TRBJ2-2, with 9 positions matching TRBD1. J was trimmed by 2 bases and V by 3 bases; bases with no gene match: 4. Germline CDR1 and CDR2: LNHDA and SQIVND (reference sequence). CDR3 size: 16 residues. DNA for the CDR3: TGTGCCAGTAGTATTGGGGACAGGGTCAACACCGGGGAGCTGTTTTTT. This gives the protein CASSIGDRVNTGELFF.

V is TRBV6-1 and J is TRBJ1-5; 9 bases map to TRBD1. The length of the CDR3 is 15 residues. The V gene end was trimmed by 6 bases and the J gene end by 7 bases; junction bases not matched to a gene: 10. Germline assignment: CDR1 MNHNS and CDR2 SASEGT. CDR3 sequence reads: CASSIGTGIGQPQHF. The CDR3 bases are TGTGCCAGCAGCATTGGGACAGGGATTGGCCAGCCCCAGCATTTT.